The source of this TCR beta chain is a study of blood T cell repertoires in COVID-19 (dated by TCRdb to between 2020 and 2021). In terms of the full investigation: Samples covering the acute and convalescent phases of COVID-19 were provided by collaborators in the United States, Italy and Spain. The prospective study material was composed of cDNA or gDNA derived from T cells, B-cell-depleted T cells, or PBMCs. Subjects who had been exposed to COVID-19, were actively infected with it, or had recovered from it provided the deeply sampled blood TCRbeta repertoires that made up the dataset. A freely available public database, intended as a resource for researchers studying the immune response to SARS-CoV-2, is where the repertoires were released. The samples were drawn from the first 160 participants of the ongoing ImmuneRACE study and from over a thousand subjects provided by 6 global collaborators. Sample metadata almost always included a de-identified subject ID, COVID-19 status, age in years and sex. HLA class I and class II types, where available, came from metadata supplied by the sample provider rather than from assay-based typing. Study-wide findings and limitations: The amount of clinical and demographic metadata varied by source and participant and was provided uncurated.

TCRbeta CDR3 regions were amplified from genomic DNA by means of the immunoSEQ Assay, a bias-controlled multiplex PCR. The authors' pipeline ran thus. The number of nucleated cells in each sample was estimated by amplification of reference gene primers within the assay. To quantify the absolute abundance of each unique TCRbeta CDR3 rearrangement, sequence reads were collapsed and filtered. For each sample, productive Simpson clonality was calculated as the square root of Simpson's diversity index across productive rearrangements. TCRdb holds this immuneACCESS table with in-frame rearrangements only. Some clones are missing; in checked studies, unresolved V genes explain under half, and the rest has no known cause. For V, J and clone size, that table is used; D and trimming come from the DNA. Across this sample there are about 170,000 clones, with around 87% seen only once. The ten top clones hold about 4% of the sample.

Including the terminal cysteine and phenylalanine, the CDR3 comprises 15 residues. The read is trimmed to its CDR3 DNA, 45 bases read in frame from base 1. The germline V end is reduced by 4 bases and the J end by 2 bases; junction bases left unmatched: 8. The germline V gene supplies CDR1 MNHEY and CDR2 SVGEGT. Comments on this clone: Its antigen target is currently unknown. No quality values exist for individual bases; no much larger clone is one base distant.

Collaborating institutions collected whole blood in K2EDTA tubes following their own protocols. For TCRbeta analysis, collaborators shipped samples in one of three forms: frozen whole blood, isolated PBMCs, or DNA extracted from either of those sample types. This clonotype was sampled from a man aged 18 to 30 with active or convalescent COVID-19. The chain employs TRBV6-2 or TRBV6-3 and TRBJ2-7; 7 junctional bases match TRBD1. Sequencing was done on a sample of peripheral blood. In nucleotide form, the sequence is TGTGCCAGCAGTTCTACAGGGGACCCCACCTACGAGCAGTACTTC. The encoded protein is CASSSTGDPTYEQYF.